A single sample is the source of the 2 T cell receptor beta chains below, sequenced in a study of beta chain features in type 1 diabetes. Expressed TCRB transcripts got sequenced, as all isolated RNA was reverse transcribed. Here immunoSEQ multiplex PCR was the method, and the copy in TCRdb shows in-frame clones only, minus some. The sample carries about 210,000 clones, roughly 11% recorded once. The material sequenced was central memory CD4+ T cells from blood. The receptors come from a man between 18 and 35 years old in good health.

This clone was counted ten times or more. The chain has TRBV14 and TRBJ2-2; D is uncertain. The CDR3 is 14 amino acids. V shed 1 base and J shed 3 bases, with 6 bases lying between them. Germline CDR1 is SGHDN and CDR2 is FVKESK. The CDR3 nucleotides read TGTGCCAGCAGCCAAGCTGTGTACACCGGGGAGCTGTTTTTT. As protein: CASSQAVYTGELFF.

This chain links TRBV7-9 with TRBJ2-3, with 7 bases lining up with TRBD1. The CDR3 length is 15 residues. Germline V gene data show CDR1 as SEHNR and CDR2 as FQNEAQ (reference sequence). V dropped 4 bases and J dropped 2; count of bases not matched to a gene: 6. In nucleotides, the CDR3 is TGTGCCAGCAGCTCCATCGGGACAGACACAGATACGCAGTATTTT. Its translation: CASSSIGTDTDTQYF.